The source of this T cell receptor (beta chain) is a study of beta chain features in type 1 diabetes. Notes on the study in general: Within the patient group, naive, central memory and Treg TCRB repertoires appeared more similar to each other than within healthy donors. Among all four CD4+ subsets, Type 1 diabetes patients had TCRB CDR3s that were moderately but significantly shorter.

Per the germline V gene, CDR1 is GTSNPN and CDR2 is SVGIG (reference sequence). After removal of 0 bases from V and 4 bases from J, the junction contained 15 bases not matched to a gene. The CDR3 contains 18 residues. One heparinised blood draw averaging around 100 mL was given by each donor. Sorting based on CD45RO/CCR7/CD25/CD127/CD95/CD27 separated CD4+ naive, central memory, regulatory and stem cell-like memory cells. Since all of the isolated RNA was reverse transcribed, expressed TCRB transcripts were what got sequenced. Around 3.9 million reads per sample were averaged for naive, central memory and regulatory samples. Sequencing was performed with immunoSEQ multiplex PCR; in TCRdb, only in-frame clones are kept and a portion is missing. The table records around 250,000 clones, 13% to 15% of them present only once. In this sample, this clone turned up a few times. The target antigen is unknown.

This TCR derives from a man aged 25-45 years with type 1 diabetes. The sequencing sample was made of naive CD4+ T cells from blood. The chain carries TRBV30 and TRBJ2-7; the match to TRBD2 covers 10 bases. The CDR3 DNA sequence: TGTGCCTGGAGTGTAAGGTCTAGCGGGAGTCGGAACCCGTACGAGCAGTACTTC. Amino acid sequence: CAWSVRSSGSRNPYEQYF.